Following are 23 T cell receptor beta chains from one sample sequenced in a study of cytomegalovirus exposure and HLA in healthy donors. PCR used 60 Vbeta primers and 13 Jbeta primers. TCRdb's table, derived via immunoSEQ multiplex PCR, lists solely in-frame clones and lacks some. The sample has some 160,000 clones. Sequenced: PBMCs. These receptors were taken from a man aged 25 to 45 in good health and CMV-seronegative.

The chain links TRBV6-4 to TRBJ2-1; maybe TRBD1 (6 bases). V lost 3 bases and J 4 bases, leaving 16 bases between the germline ends. The CDR3 consists of 16 residues. Germline-derived CDR1 and CDR2 are MRHNA and SNTAGT. The CDR3 here is CASSEHLGGSYNEQFF. In nucleotides, the CDR3 is TGTGCCAGCAGTGAACATCTAGGGGGATCGTACAATGAGCAGTTCTTC.

The rearrangement joins TRBV2 to TRBJ1-2, with a tentative D call TRBD1 (5 bases). CDR3 length equals 14 residues. Trimming cost V 1 base and J 4 bases, with 10 bases left between them. In germline, CDR1 is SNHLY, CDR2 FYNNEI. The DNA for the CDR3 is TGTGCCAGCAGTGAAGGGGAGGGGACCTATGGCTACACCTTC. This encodes CASSEGEGTYGYTF.

The chain is built from TRBV29-1 and TRBJ1-2; 7 bases are a match to TRBD1. Unmatched junction bases numbered 10, after V lost 5 bases and J lost 7 bases. This CDR3 spans 13 amino acids. From germline, CDR1 is SQVTM and CDR2 ANQGSEA. Here the CDR3 DNA reads TGCAGCGTTAACGAGGGGGCAGGTGTTGGCTACACCTTC. It specifies CSVNEGAGVGYTF. Looking up the rest from reference TRBV29-1 and TRBJ1-2 gives the full variable domain: SAVISQKPSRDICQRGTSLTIQCQVDSQVTMMFWYRQQPGQSLTLIATANQGSEATYESGFVIDKFPISRPNLTFSTLTVSNMSPEDSSIYLCSVNEGAGVGYTFGSGTRLTVV.

Comment on this clone: The sample contains more than one DNA sequence encoding this CDR3. This chain links TRBV25-1 with TRBJ1-1, with D tentatively TRBD1 (5 bases). This CDR3 is built from 15 residues. Germline V gives CDR1 MGHDK, CDR2 SYGVNS. V was trimmed by 3 bases and J by 1 base, leaving 12 bases between them. The CDR3 DNA sequence: TGTGCCAGCAGTGACCACGGAAGGGGGAACACTGAAGCTTTCTTT. Amino acid sequence: CASSDHGRGNTEAFF. Full variable domain (rest looked up from reference TRBV25-1 and TRBJ1-1): EADIYQTPRYLVIGTGKKITLECSQTMGHDKMYWYQQDPGMELHLIHYSYGVNSTEKGDLSSESTVSRIRTEHFPLTLESARPSHTSQYLCASSDHGRGNTEAFFGQGTRLTVV.

The V and J genes are TRBV5-1 and TRBJ2-1; tentative D call: TRBD2 (5 bases). V was cut by 0 bases and J by 4 bases, with 11 bases left in between. The CDR3 length is 15 residues. CDR1 and CDR2 from the germline V gene are SGHRS and YFSETQ. The CDR3 nucleotides are TGCGCCAGCAGCTTGGGGTCCCAGCGGTACAATGAGCAGTTCTTC. Encoded protein: CASSLGSQRYNEQFF.

This rearrangement joins TRBV18 to TRBJ1-4; D is ambiguous. The V gene's germline CDR1 is KGHSH and CDR2 LQKENI. V shed 1 base and J shed 6 bases, with 12 bases lying between them. The CDR3 has 15 amino acids. CDR3 bases: TGTGCCAGCTCACCACAGGCAGGAGGTGATGAAAAACTGTTTTTT. Protein sequence: CASSPQAGGDEKLFF.

The chain combines TRBV30 with TRBJ2-7; 7 bases fit TRBD2. J gave up 7 bases and V 3 bases, and 18 bases lay outside the gene matches. The CDR3 is 16 residues long. Germline loops: CDR1 GTSNPN, CDR2 SVGIG (reference sequence). CDR3 coding DNA: TGTGCCTGGAGGTACTCCCGAGGACTAGATCAAGGGGAGCAGTACTTC. Translating gives CAWRYSRGLDQGEQYF.

The chain employs TRBV27 and TRBJ2-6; D gene unclear. V gave up 8 bases and J gave up 1 base, with 6 bases separating them. The CDR3 totals 13 residues. From germline, CDR1 is MNHEY and CDR2 SMNVEV (reference sequence). DNA for the CDR3: TGTGCCAGCGGCCTTTCTGGGGCCAACGTCCTGACTTTC. This translates into CASGLSGANVLTF.

V gene TRBV5-1 combines with J gene TRBJ1-4; 8 bases fit TRBD1. Germline CDR1 is SGHRS and CDR2 is YFSETQ. Unmatched junction bases numbered 9, after V lost 3 bases and J lost 8 bases. The CDR3 length is 15 residues. The CDR3 nucleotides are TGCGCCAGCAGCTGGGGGACAGGCCAGGGGGAAAAACTGTTTTTT. Protein product: CASSWGTGQGEKLFF. Complete variable domain (other parts from reference TRBV5-1 and TRBJ1-4): KAGVTQTPRYLIKTRGQQVTLSCSPISGHRSVSWYQQTPGQGLQFLFEYFSETQRNKGNFPGRFSGRQFSNSRSEMNVSTLELGDSALYLCASSWGTGQGEKLFFGSGTQLSVL.

The chain carries TRBV5-4 and TRBJ1-6; TRBD1 matches 7 bases. The CDR3 spans 15 residues. CDR1 SGHNT and CDR2 YYREEE come from the germline V gene (reference sequence). The J segment lost 7 bases and the V segment lost 1 base, leaving 5 bases of the junction unmatched. The CDR3, as DNA: TGTGCCAGCAGCTTGTGGGCAGGGGGAAATTCACCCCTCCACTTT. Protein sequence: CASSLWAGGNSPLHF.

The V and J genes are TRBV5-6 and TRBJ2-7; D may be TRBD2 (6 bases). The CDR3 has 15 residues. V shed 1 base and J shed 1 base, with 12 bases lying between them. Germline lookup yields CDR1 SGHDT and CDR2 YYEEEE. The CDR3 reads CASSLFGGQSYEQYF. In DNA form, the CDR3 reads TGTGCCAGCAGCTTGTTTGGAGGGCAGTCCTACGAGCAGTACTTC.

This sequence joins TRBV29-1 and TRBJ1-3; D possibly corresponds to TRBD1 (5 bases). CDR1 is SQVTM and CDR2 is ANQGSEA in the germline V gene. The CDR3 loop spans 14 amino acids. Deletions cut 6 bases from V and 0 bases from J, with 12 bases between. The CDR3 region has the DNA TGCAGCGTAGATCCAGGGTACTCTGGAAACACCATATATTTT. Encoded protein: CSVDPGYSGNTIYF.

The V call is TRBV27, the J call TRBJ2-7, with TRBD1 matching 8 bases. CDR1 and CDR2 from the germline V gene are MNHEY and SMNVEV (reference sequence). The CDR3 is made up of 14 amino acids. The junction had 4 bases not matched to a gene; V was cut back by 2 bases and J by 4 bases. In DNA, the CDR3 is TGTGCCAGCAGTTTAACTCAGGGGGCTTACGAGCAGTACTTC. This sequence encodes CASSLTQGAYEQYF.

The chain employs TRBV19 and TRBJ2-7; possibly TRBD2 for D (5 bases). The V end lost 8 bases, the J end lost 6 bases, and 17 bases lay between the germline ends. The CDR3 is made up of 13 amino acids. The germline V gene encodes CDR1 LNHDA and CDR2 SQIVND (reference sequence). The DNA of the CDR3 is TGTGCCAGTTCCCTGACGGGGAGTCGCGAGCAGTACTTC. Translation: CASSLTGSREQYF.

The chain joins TRBV28 to TRBJ1-1; TRBD1 is a possible D gene (6 bases). The CDR3 extends over 13 amino acids. CDR1 is MDHEN and CDR2 is SYDVKM in the germline V gene. The germline V and J ends were trimmed by 6 bases and 4 bases, with 12 bases remaining between them. As DNA, the CDR3 is TGTGCCAGCAGAACAGGGTGGCGCACTGAAGCTTTCTTT. It encodes CASRTGWRTEAFF.

The chain recombines TRBV5-4 with TRBJ2-1, with 7 nucleotides matching TRBD1. V was clipped by 1 base and J by 0 bases; unmatched bases: 1. CDR1 SGHNT and CDR2 YYREEE come from the germline V gene (reference sequence). This CDR3 is 15 amino acids long. The CDR3 coding sequence is TGTGCCAGCAGCTTGACAGGGGACTCCTACAATGAGCAGTTCTTC. Translation: CASSLTGDSYNEQFF.

Here the CDR3 reads CASSEVHYEQYF. The CDR3 DNA reads as TGTGCCAGCAGTGAAGTCCACTACGAGCAGTACTTC. The chain uses TRBV2 and TRBJ2-7; unclear D gene. Trimming cost V 1 base and J 3 bases, with 4 bases left between them. There are 12 residues in the CDR3. Germline assignment: CDR1 SNHLY and CDR2 FYNNEI.

The chain carries TRBV6-5 and TRBJ2-2; D is ambiguous. The CDR3 runs to 13 residues. Trimming took 5 bases from V and 5 from J, leaving 9 bases between them. Germline V CDR1 and CDR2: MNHEY, SVGAGI. CDR3: CASSELETGELFF. CDR3 DNA sequence: TGTGCCAGCAGTGAACTGGAGACCGGGGAGCTGTTTTTT.

V is TRBV15 and J is TRBJ2-7; 10 nucleotides match TRBD1. Germline CDR1 LNHNV, CDR2 YYDKDF (reference sequence). The CDR3 runs to 16 residues. With V trimmed by 1 base and J by 0 bases, 3 bases remained unmatched. The CDR3 nucleotides read TGTGCCACCAGCAGAGTCAGGACAGGGGGCTCCTACGAGCAGTACTTC. Encoded protein: CATSRVRTGGSYEQYF. The whole variable domain, filled in from reference TRBV15 and TRBJ2-7, reads DAMVIQNPRYQVTQFGKPVTLSCSQTLNHNVMYWYQQKSSQAPKLLFHYYDKDFNNEADTPDNFQSRRPNTSFCFLDIRSPGLGDTAMYLCATSRVRTGGSYEQYFGPGTRLTVT.

The chain joins TRBV19 to TRBJ1-5; 7 bases are a match to TRBD1. CDR1 and CDR2 (germline): LNHDA, SQIVND (reference sequence). V dropped 4 bases and J dropped 5; count of bases not matched to a gene: 8. The CDR3 loop spans 15 amino acids. The CDR3 DNA reads TGTGCCAGTAGTAGGAGCCCAGGGGGTTATCAGCCCCAGCATTTT. This gives the protein CASSRSPGGYQPQHF.

This chain joins TRBV6-6 and TRBJ2-7; D unclear. This CDR3 has 12 residues. Germline CDR1 MNHNY, CDR2 SVGAGI (reference sequence). The germline V and J ends were trimmed by 6 bases and 4 bases, with 10 bases remaining between them. The DNA of the CDR3 is TGTGCCAGCAGGGAGACTGGTTACGAGCAGTACTTC. It codes for CASRETGYEQYF.

The V and J genes are TRBV7-9 and TRBJ2-7, with TRBD2 as a possible D gene (5 bases). This CDR3 comprises 14 residues. The germline V gene has CDR1 SEHNR and CDR2 FQNEAQ (reference sequence). V lost 5 bases, J lost 7 bases, and 18 bases lay in between. The CDR3 nucleotides are TGTGCCAGCAGCCAAGACTACACTGTGGGGGAGCAGTACTTC. Residues: CASSQDYTVGEQYF.

The V gene is TRBV6-1, the J gene TRBJ2-3, with D unresolved. The germline CDR1 and CDR2 sequences are MNHNS and SASEGT. This CDR3 is 14 amino acids long. V shed 4 bases and J shed 1 base, with 9 bases lying between them. CDR3 bases: TGTGCCAGCAGTGCCGGCCAGGGCACAGATACGCAGTATTTT. Encoded protein: CASSAGQGTDTQYF.